This section outlines one T cell receptor (beta chain) sequence together with its context. Its antigen is currently unknown. The data were obtained in a study of shared clonotypes between healthy human individuals. The overall study: The donor pool was made up of a couple of women and a few men aged 18 to 49.

CDR1 SGHVS and CDR2 FNYEAQ come from the germline V gene. CDR3 size: 17 residues. The V gene end was trimmed by 0 bases and the J gene end by 4 bases; junction bases not matched to a gene: 7. Sequenced by immunoSEQ multiplex PCR; TCRdb stores in-frame clones only, minus some. The table has 2,500,000 or so clones, 85% to 95% seen once. Study-level findings and limits: Generation probabilities were higher for clonotypes shared across all four sorted-subset donors than for unshared ones. Some naive CD4 clonotypes, 4.5% to 5.5%, turned up in common across several donors. On the whole, naive subsets had larger estimated richness than memory subsets had.

The chain couples TRBV7-6 to TRBJ2-2, with 8 nucleotides matching TRBD1. This clonotype was sampled from a man in his late teens or twenties in good health. Some clones in this sample may be carry-over from other donors' samples. The specimen was naive CD4+ T cells from PBMCs. The subset was: CD45RA+ positively selected. The CDR3 DNA reads TGTGCCAGCAGCTTAGCCGCAGGGGGCGCTTTCACCGGGGAGCTGTTTTTT. It specifies CASSLAAGGAFTGELFF.